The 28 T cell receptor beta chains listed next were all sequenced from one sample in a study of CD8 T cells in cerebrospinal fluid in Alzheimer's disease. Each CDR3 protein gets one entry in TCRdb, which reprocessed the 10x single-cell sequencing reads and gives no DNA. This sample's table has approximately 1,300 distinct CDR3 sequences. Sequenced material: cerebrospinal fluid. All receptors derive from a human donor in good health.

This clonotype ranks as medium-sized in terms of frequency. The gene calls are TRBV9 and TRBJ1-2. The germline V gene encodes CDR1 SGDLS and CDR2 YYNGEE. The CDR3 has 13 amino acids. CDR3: CASSVTDGYGYTF.

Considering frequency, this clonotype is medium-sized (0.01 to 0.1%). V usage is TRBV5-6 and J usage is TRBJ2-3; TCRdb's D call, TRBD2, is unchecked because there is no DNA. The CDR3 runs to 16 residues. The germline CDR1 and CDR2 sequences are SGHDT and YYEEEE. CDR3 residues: CASSPRTSGGRGTQYF.

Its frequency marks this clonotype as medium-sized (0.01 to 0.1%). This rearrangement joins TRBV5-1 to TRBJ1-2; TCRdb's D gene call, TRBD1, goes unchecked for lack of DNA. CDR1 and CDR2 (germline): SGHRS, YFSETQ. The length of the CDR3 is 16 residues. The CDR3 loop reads CASSSQPEGLGYGYTF. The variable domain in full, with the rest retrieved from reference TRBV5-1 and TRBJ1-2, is KAGVTQTPRYLIKTRGQQVTLSCSPISGHRSVSWYQQTPGQGLQFLFEYFSETQRNKGNFPGRFSGRQFSNSRSEMNVSTLELGDSALYLCASSSQPEGLGYGYTFGSGTRLTVV.

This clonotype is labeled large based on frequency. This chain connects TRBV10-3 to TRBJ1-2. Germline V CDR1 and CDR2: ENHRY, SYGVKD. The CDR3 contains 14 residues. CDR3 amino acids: CAAGHGVSNYGYTF.

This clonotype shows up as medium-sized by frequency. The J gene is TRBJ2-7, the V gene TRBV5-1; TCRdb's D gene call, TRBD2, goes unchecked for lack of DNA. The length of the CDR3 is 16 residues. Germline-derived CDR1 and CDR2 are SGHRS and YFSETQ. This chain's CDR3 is CASSLSGSRGSYEQYF.

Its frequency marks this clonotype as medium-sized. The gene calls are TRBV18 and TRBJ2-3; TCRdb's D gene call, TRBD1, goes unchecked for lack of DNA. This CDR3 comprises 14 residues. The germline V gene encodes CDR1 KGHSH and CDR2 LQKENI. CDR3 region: CASSPPPGVDTQYF.

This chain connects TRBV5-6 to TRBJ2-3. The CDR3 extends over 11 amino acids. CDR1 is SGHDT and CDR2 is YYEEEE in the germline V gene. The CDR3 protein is CASSLSDTQYF.

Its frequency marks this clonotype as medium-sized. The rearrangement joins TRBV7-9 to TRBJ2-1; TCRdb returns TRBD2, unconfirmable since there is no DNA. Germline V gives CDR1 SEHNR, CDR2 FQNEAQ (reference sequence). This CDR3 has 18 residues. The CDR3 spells CASSPTHRAQPHYNEQFF.

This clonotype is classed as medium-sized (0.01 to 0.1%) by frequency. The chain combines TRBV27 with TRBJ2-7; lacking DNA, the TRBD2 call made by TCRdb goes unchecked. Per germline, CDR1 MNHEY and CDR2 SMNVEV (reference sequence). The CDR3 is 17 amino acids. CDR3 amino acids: CASSLSGGLQRRGEQYF.

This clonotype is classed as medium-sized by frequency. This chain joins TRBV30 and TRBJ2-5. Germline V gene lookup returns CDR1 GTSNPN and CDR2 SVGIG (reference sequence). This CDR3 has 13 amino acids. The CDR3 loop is CAWSLGHQETQYF.

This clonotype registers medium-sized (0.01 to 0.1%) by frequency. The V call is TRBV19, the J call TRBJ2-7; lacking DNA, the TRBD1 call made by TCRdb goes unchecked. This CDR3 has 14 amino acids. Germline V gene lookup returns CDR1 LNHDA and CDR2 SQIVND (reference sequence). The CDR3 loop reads CASSSRDRVNEQYF.

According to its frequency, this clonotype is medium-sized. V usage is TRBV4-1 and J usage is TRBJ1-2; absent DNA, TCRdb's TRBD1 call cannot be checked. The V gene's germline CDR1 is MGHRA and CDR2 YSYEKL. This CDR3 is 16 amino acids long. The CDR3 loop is CASSQDEQGSYYGYTF.

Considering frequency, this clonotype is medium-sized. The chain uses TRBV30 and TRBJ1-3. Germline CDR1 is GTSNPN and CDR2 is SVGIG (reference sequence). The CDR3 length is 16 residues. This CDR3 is CAWRGQGFPSGNTIYF.

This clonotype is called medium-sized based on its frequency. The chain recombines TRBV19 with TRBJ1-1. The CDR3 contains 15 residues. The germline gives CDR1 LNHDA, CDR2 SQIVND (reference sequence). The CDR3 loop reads CASSEGTAGAYEAFF.

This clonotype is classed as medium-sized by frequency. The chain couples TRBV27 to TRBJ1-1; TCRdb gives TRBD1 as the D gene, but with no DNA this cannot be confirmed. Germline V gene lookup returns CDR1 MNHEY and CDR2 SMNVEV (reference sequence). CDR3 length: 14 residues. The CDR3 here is CASSRGLQGTEAFF.

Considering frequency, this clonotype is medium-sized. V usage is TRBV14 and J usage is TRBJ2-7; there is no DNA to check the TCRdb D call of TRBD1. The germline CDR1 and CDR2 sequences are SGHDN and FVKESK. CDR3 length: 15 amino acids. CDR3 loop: CASSTGTGARYEQYF.

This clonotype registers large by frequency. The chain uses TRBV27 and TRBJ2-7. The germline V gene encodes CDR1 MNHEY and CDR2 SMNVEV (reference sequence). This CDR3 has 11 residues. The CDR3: CASSPSPGPYF.

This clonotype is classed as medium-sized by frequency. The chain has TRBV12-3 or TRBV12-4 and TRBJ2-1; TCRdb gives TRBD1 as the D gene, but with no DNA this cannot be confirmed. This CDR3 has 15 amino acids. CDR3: CASSLGGTNYNEQFF.

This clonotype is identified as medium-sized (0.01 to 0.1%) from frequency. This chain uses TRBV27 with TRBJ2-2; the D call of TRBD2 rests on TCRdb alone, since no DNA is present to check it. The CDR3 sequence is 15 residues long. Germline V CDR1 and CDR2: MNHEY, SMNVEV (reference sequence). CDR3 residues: CASRTSGRRAGELFF.

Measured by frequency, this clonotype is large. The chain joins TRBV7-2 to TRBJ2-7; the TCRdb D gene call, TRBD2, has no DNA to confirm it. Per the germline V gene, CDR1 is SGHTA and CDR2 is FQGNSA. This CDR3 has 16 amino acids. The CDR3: CASSLGRAGGLYEQYF.

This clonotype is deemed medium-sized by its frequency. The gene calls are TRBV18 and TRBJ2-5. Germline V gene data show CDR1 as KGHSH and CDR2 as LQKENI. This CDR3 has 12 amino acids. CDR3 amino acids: CASSRYQETQYF.

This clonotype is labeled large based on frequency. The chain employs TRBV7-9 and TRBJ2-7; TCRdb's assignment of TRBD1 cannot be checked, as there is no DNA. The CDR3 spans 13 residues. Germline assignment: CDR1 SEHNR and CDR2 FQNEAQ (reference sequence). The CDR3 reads CASSLYQGYEQYF. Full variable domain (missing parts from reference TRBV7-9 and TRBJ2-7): DTGVSQNPRHKITKRGQNVTFRCDPISEHNRLYWYRQTLGQGPEFLTYFQNEAQLEKSRLLSDRFSAERPKGSFSTLEIQRTEQGDSAMYLCASSLYQGYEQYFGPGTRLTVT.

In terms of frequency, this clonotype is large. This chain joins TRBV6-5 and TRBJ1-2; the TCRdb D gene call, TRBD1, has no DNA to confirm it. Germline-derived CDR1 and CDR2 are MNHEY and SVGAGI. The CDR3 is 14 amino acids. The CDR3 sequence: CASSYSTGESGYTF.

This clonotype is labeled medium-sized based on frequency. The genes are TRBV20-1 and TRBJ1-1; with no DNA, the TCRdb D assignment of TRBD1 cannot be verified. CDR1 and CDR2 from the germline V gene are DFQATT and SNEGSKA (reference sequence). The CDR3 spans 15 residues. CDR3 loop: CSAPLQGARSTEAFF.

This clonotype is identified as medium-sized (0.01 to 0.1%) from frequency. The CDR3 loop is CASSHGRVSGANVLTF. V is TRBV14 and J is TRBJ2-6; TCRdb's assignment of TRBD2 cannot be checked, as there is no DNA. CDR1 is SGHDN, CDR2 FVKESK, per germline. The CDR3 loop spans 16 amino acids.

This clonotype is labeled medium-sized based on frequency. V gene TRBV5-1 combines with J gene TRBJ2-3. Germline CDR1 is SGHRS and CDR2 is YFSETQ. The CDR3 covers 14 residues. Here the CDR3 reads CASSFGPSTDTQYF.

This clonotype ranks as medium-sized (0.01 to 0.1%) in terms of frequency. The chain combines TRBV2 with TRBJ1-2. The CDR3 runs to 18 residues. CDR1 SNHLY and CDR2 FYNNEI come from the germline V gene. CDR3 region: CASSGHLLLTKANYGYTF. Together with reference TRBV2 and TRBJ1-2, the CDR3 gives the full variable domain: EPEVTQTPSHQVTQMGQEVILRCVPISNHLYFYWYRQILGQKVEFLVSFYNNEISEKSEIFDDQFSVERPDGSNFTLKIRSTKLEDSAMYFCASSGHLLLTKANYGYTFGSGTRLTVV.

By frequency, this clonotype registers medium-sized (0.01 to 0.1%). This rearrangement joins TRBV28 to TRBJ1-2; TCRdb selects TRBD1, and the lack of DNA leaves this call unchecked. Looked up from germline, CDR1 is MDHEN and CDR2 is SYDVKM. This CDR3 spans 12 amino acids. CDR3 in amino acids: CASSHDSHGYTF.